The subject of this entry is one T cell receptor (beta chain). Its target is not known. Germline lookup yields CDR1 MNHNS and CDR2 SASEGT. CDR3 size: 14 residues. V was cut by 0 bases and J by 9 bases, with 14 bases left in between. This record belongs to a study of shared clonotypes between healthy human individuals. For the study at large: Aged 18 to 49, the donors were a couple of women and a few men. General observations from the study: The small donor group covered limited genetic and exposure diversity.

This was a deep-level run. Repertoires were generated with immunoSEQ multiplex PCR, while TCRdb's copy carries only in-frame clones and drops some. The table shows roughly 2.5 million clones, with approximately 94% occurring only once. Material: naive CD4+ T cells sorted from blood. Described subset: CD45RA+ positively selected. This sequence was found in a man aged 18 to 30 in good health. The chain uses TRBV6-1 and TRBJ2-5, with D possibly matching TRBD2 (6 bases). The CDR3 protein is CASSEAQGLGAQYF. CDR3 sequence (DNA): TGTGCCAGCAGTGAAGCCCAGGGACTGGGGGCCCAGTACTTC.